What follows are 18 T cell receptor beta chains derived from one specimen sequenced in a study of blood T cell repertoires in COVID-19 (dated by TCRdb to the early 2020s). Libraries were built with the immunoSEQ multiplex PCR assay. This immuneACCESS table, as held by TCRdb, lists in-frame sequences with V and J called but not all clones. Of the missing ones, under half trace to an unresolved V gene in checked studies; the others have no known cause. This sample lists roughly 100,000 clones; around 87% were detected once. The biggest ten clones account for 20% of the sample. Sequenced: peripheral blood. The receptors were sampled from a human donor in a cohort sampled during active COVID-19.

The chain joins TRBV9 to TRBJ2-2; TRBD2 matches at 13 bases. The ends lost 4 bases at V and 4 bases at J; junction bases unmatched: 7. The germline V gene encodes CDR1 SGDLS and CDR2 YYNGEE. This CDR3 has 17 amino acids. DNA for the CDR3: TGTGCCAGCAGCCCACTAGCGGGAGGGCTTCTCACCGGGGAGCTGTTTTTT. It specifies CASSPLAGGLLTGELFF.

This clone has just a few counts. This rearrangement joins TRBV5-1 to TRBJ1-6; D may be TRBD1 (6 bases). Germline loops: CDR1 SGHRS, CDR2 YFSETQ. Trimming took off 2 bases at V and 8 bases at J, with 17 bases between the two ends. The CDR3 sequence is 16 residues long. The CDR3 bases are TGCGCCAGCAGCTTAATACCAGGGGTCTCAGATTCACCCCTCCACTTT. The encoded protein is CASSLIPGVSDSPLHF.

V usage is TRBV6-2 or TRBV6-3 and J usage is TRBJ2-7; 8 bases match TRBD2. Germline V gene data show CDR1 as MNHEY and CDR2 as SVGEGT. CDR3 length equals 14 residues. Trimming at V came to 6 bases and at J to 5 bases, leaving 9 bases not matched to a gene. CDR3 DNA: TGTGCCAGCAGCCGCATAGCGGGAATCCACGAGCAGTACTTC. It translates to CASSRIAGIHEQYF.

The chain recombines TRBV5-4 with TRBJ1-4, with 11 bases aligning to TRBD1. This CDR3 spans 15 amino acids. Germline-derived CDR1 and CDR2 are SGHNT and YYREEE (reference sequence). The junction had 6 bases not matched to a gene; V was cut back by 4 bases and J by 7 bases. CDR3 DNA sequence: TGTGCCAGCAGCCCGGACAGGGGGCTTAGTGAAAAACTGTTTTTT. Amino acid sequence: CASSPDRGLSEKLFF.

The chain is built from TRBV6-5 and TRBJ2-6, with 9 bases fitting TRBD1. This CDR3 comprises 15 residues. Germline V gene sequence: CDR1 MNHEY, CDR2 SVGAGI. J lost 3 bases, V lost 6 bases, and 3 bases had no gene match. The CDR3, as DNA: TGTGCCAGCAGCGACAGGGGGAATGGGGCCAACGTCCTGACTTTC. Translating gives CASSDRGNGANVLTF.

The J gene is TRBJ2-2, the V gene TRBV4-3, with 7 bases that match TRBD1. The V segment lost 1 base and the J segment 7 bases; nucleotides outside the gene matches: 12. Germline CDR1 and CDR2: LGHNA and YSLEER. The CDR3 covers 17 residues. The CDR3 bases are TGCGCCAGCAGCCAAGTATACGCGACAGGGTTGGGCGGGGAGCTGTTTTTT. Amino acids: CASSQVYATGLGGELFF.

The gene calls are TRBV29-1 and TRBJ2-7; D ambiguous. This CDR3 comprises 15 residues. V was pared by 0 bases and J by 4 bases, with 16 bases between. From germline, CDR1 is SQVTM and CDR2 ANQGSEA. In DNA form, the CDR3 reads TGCAGCGTTGAAGATTCGAACAGTCTGTCGTACGAGCAGTACTTC. It specifies CSVEDSNSLSYEQYF.

The chain couples TRBV5-5 to TRBJ2-1, with a possible D match to TRBD1 (6 bases). This CDR3 spans 15 amino acids. V was pared by 0 bases and J by 3 bases, with 10 bases between. The germline V gene encodes CDR1 SGHKS and CDR2 YYEKEE (reference sequence). Written as DNA, the CDR3 is TGTGCCAGCAGCTTGGCTGCAGGGGACTACAATGAGCAGTTCTTC. Amino acids: CASSLAAGDYNEQFF.

This clone was detected only once. V and J are TRBV7-9 and TRBJ1-1, with D hard to call. CDR1 and CDR2 (germline): SEHNR, FQNEAQ (reference sequence). Trimming took off 3 bases at V and 3 bases at J, with 11 bases between the two ends. This CDR3 has 14 amino acids. The CDR3 spells CASSLSSGDTEAFF. As DNA, the CDR3 is TGTGCCAGCAGCTTGTCAAGCGGGGACACTGAAGCTTTCTTT.

The V call is TRBV7-9, the J call TRBJ2-1, with 9 bases lining up with TRBD2. Trimming removed 5 bases from V and 2 bases from J; junction bases left unmatched: 4. Germline CDR1 SEHNR, CDR2 FQNEAQ (reference sequence). The CDR3 is 15 amino acids. The CDR3 coding sequence is TGTGCCAGCAGCGCCTCTAGCGGGGCCTACAATGAGCAGTTCTTC. The encoded protein is CASSASSGAYNEQFF.

The rearrangement links TRBV5-1 to TRBJ2-5; no clear D. There are 13 residues in the CDR3. V was cut by 0 bases and J by 4 bases, with 7 bases left in between. Germline V lookup: CDR1 SGHRS, CDR2 YFSETQ. CDR3: CASSLGPGETQYF. The CDR3 bases are TGCGCCAGCAGCTTGGGGCCGGGAGAGACCCAGTACTTC.

The chain carries TRBV19 and TRBJ2-3, with 9 bases identical to TRBD2. The V and J ends lost 0 bases and 2 bases, in that order; junction bases with no gene match: 6. Germline CDR1 reads LNHDA; CDR2 reads SQIVND (reference sequence). The CDR3 spans 17 residues. CDR3 in amino acids: CASSIERAGGATDTQYF. In DNA form, the CDR3 reads TGTGCCAGTAGTATAGAACGAGCGGGAGGTGCCACAGATACGCAGTATTTT.

The chain is built from TRBV9 and TRBJ2-1, with 10 bases identical to TRBD1. The CDR3 runs 15 residues. Trimming cost V 2 bases and J 7 bases; bases outside gene matches: 6. Germline CDR1 SGDLS, CDR2 YYNGEE. CDR3 DNA: TGTGCCAGCAGCGTGGCCGGGACAGGGGTTAATGAGCAGTTCTTC. It translates to CASSVAGTGVNEQFF. The whole variable domain, remainder taken from reference TRBV9 and TRBJ2-1, is DSGVTQTPKHLITATGQRVTLRCSPRSGDLSVYWYQQSLDQGLQFLIQYYNGEERAKGNILERFSAQQFPDLHSELNLSSLELGDSALYFCASSVAGTGVNEQFFGPGTRLTVL.

The chain recombines TRBV7-2 with TRBJ2-3, with D unresolved. This CDR3 region has 14 residues. Germline V gene data show CDR1 as SGHTA and CDR2 as FQGNSA. The V end was cut by 1 base, the J end by 1 base, with 6 bases between. CDR3 in DNA: TGTGCCAGCAGCTTAGTAGCCCGCACAGATACGCAGTATTTT. Residues: CASSLVARTDTQYF.

CDR3 nucleotides: TGCGCCAGCAGCTTCGGGACAGGGCTGACCTACGAGCAGTACTTC. This encodes CASSFGTGLTYEQYF. V usage is TRBV5-1 and J usage is TRBJ2-7; 9 bases fit TRBD1. CDR3 length: 15 amino acids. With 2 bases clipped from V and 2 bases from J, the junction kept 5 bases outside the gene matches. Germline V CDR1 and CDR2: SGHRS, YFSETQ.

The chain employs TRBV5-5 and TRBJ1-2, with 9 bases lining up with TRBD1. The germline CDR1 and CDR2 sequences are SGHKS and YYEKEE (reference sequence). CDR3 length: 18 residues. The trim removed 0 bases at V and 2 bases at J, leaving 11 bases unmatched. CDR3: CASSLARQGVRGNYGYTF. CDR3 nucleotides: TGTGCCAGCAGCTTGGCCCGACAGGGGGTAAGGGGGAACTATGGCTACACCTTC.

The J gene is TRBJ1-1, the V gene TRBV10-2; TRBD1 matches at 9 bases. V trimming: 5 bases; J trimming: 7 bases; junction bases outside the gene matches: 8. The CDR3 extends over 14 amino acids. In germline, CDR1 is WSHSY, CDR2 SAAADI. Here the CDR3 DNA reads TGCGCCAGCAGTATCACAGGGGGCAAGAATGAAGCTTTCTTT. Encoded protein: CASSITGGKNEAFF.

The chain has TRBV2 and TRBJ2-2; TRBD2 matches at 12 bases. The CDR3 extends over 17 amino acids. From germline, CDR1 is SNHLY and CDR2 FYNNEI. The V gene end was trimmed by 7 bases and the J gene end by 0 bases; junction bases not matched to a gene: 6. In nucleotides, the CDR3 is TGTGCCAGCACCCTGGGACTAGCGGGCTCGAACACCGGGGAGCTGTTTTTT. Protein sequence: CASTLGLAGSNTGELFF.